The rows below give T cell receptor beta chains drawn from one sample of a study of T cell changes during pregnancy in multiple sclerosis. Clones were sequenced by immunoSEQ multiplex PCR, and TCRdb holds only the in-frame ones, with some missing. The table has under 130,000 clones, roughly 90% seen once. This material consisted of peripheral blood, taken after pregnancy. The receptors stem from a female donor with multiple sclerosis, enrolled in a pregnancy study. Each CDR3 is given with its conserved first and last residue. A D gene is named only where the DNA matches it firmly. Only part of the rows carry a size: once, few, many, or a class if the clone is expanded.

CASSSNTRRRVIEQFF	TGTGCCAGCAGCTCGAACACCCGGAGACGGGTCATTGAGCAGTTCTTC	TRBV7-2	TRBJ2-1	.	.
CASSPGQLKMAF	TGTGCCAGCAGCCCCGGACAGTTAAAGATGGCCTTC	TRBV9	TRBJ1-2	.	once
CASRVNRVLNTGELFF	TGTGCCAGCAGGGTAAACAGGGTCTTGAACACCGGGGAGCTGTTTTTT	TRBV2	TRBJ2-2	.	once
CASSMGARNTEAFF	TGTGCCAGTAGTATGGGGGCCCGGAACACTGAAGCTTTCTTT	TRBV19	TRBJ1-1	.	.
CSVVDRADYGYTF	TGCAGCGTCGTTGACAGGGCGGACTATGGCTACACCTTC	TRBV29-1	TRBJ1-2	TRBD1	once
CASSRTGGSYEQYF	TGTGCCAGCAGTCGAACAGGGGGTTCCTACGAGCAGTACTTC	TRBV7-3	TRBJ2-7	TRBD1	.
CASSLQGTPSLREAFF	TGTGCCAGCAGCTTGCAGGGGACCCCCTCGTTAAGGGAAGCTTTCTTT	TRBV5-4	TRBJ1-1	.	.
CASSPRDRGYEQYF	TGTGCCAGCAGCCCCCGGGACAGGGGATACGAGCAGTACTTC	TRBV13	TRBJ2-7	TRBD1	.
CASSGRLAGTYNEQFF	TGCGCCAGCAGCGGAAGACTAGCGGGGACATACAATGAGCAGTTCTTC	TRBV5-1	TRBJ2-1	TRBD2	once
CASSQEPGEPGELFF	TGCGCCAGCAGCCAAGAACCAGGGGAGCCCGGGGAGCTGTTTTTT	TRBV4-1	TRBJ2-2	.	.
CASWDRGRTEAFF	TGTGCGTCTTGGGACAGGGGGCGGACTGAAGCTTTCTTT	TRBV19	TRBJ1-1	TRBD1	.
CASSYGQTNYGYTF	TGTGCCAGCAGTTACGGACAGACTAACTATGGCTACACCTTC	TRBV27	TRBJ1-2	.	few
CASRTNRDRGETEAFF	TGTGCCAGCAGGACAAACCGGGACAGGGGGGAGACTGAAGCTTTCTTT	TRBV6-6	TRBJ1-1	TRBD1	.
CASSSDRGENGYTF	TGTGCCAGCAGCTCAGACAGGGGAGAGAATGGCTACACCTTC	TRBV27	TRBJ1-2	TRBD1	.
CATTRGEGSSYEQYF	TGTGCCACCACCAGGGGTGAGGGGAGCTCCTACGAGCAGTACTTC	TRBV27	TRBJ2-7	.	.
CASWGRFRNTEAFF	TGTGCCAGCTGGGGGCGATTCCGAAACACTGAAGCTTTCTTT	TRBV7-3	TRBJ1-1	.	.
CASSYPVGGGREDTQYF	TGCGCCAGCAGCTACCCCGTTGGGGGGGGGAGAGAAGATACGCAGTATTTT	TRBV5-1	TRBJ2-3	TRBD2	.
CASIQQGITGELFF	TGTGCCAGCATACAACAGGGTATTACCGGGGAGCTGTTTTTT	TRBV7-9	TRBJ2-2	.	.
CASSGGTGDSYGYTF	TGTGCCAGCAGTGGAGGGACAGGCGATAGCTATGGCTACACCTTC	TRBV2	TRBJ1-2	TRBD1	.
CATTGEGGSPLHF	TGTGCCACCACAGGGGAGGGTGGGTCACCCCTCCACTTT	TRBV15	TRBJ1-6	.	.
CASSQGVAGVNNEQFF	TGCGCCAGCAGCCAAGGGGTAGCGGGGGTAAACAATGAGCAGTTCTTC	TRBV4-1	TRBJ2-1	TRBD2	.
CASSQESSGGTDTQYF	TGCGCCAGCAGCCAAGAATCTAGCGGGGGTACAGATACGCAGTATTTT	TRBV4-1	TRBJ2-3	TRBD2	.
CASSLARTGLGELFF	TGCGCCAGCAGCTTGGCCAGGACAGGGCTCGGGGAGCTGTTTTTT	TRBV5-1	TRBJ2-2	TRBD1	.
CASTRQGFDEQYF	TGTGCCAGCACCCGACAGGGGTTCGACGAGCAGTACTTC	TRBV7-2	TRBJ2-7	TRBD1	.
CSVDSGNYGYTF	TGCAGCGTTGACTCGGGGAACTATGGCTACACCTTC	TRBV29-1	TRBJ1-2	.	.
CASSLAGAGDEKLFF	TGTGCCAGCAGCTTGGCCGGGGCAGGGGATGAAAAACTGTTTTTT	TRBV5-4	TRBJ1-4	.	.
CASSEPGGEEKLFF	TGTGCCAGCAGTGAACCGGGGGGAGAAGAAAAACTGTTTTTT	TRBV6-1	TRBJ1-4	.	.
CATRLGEGAFF	TGTGCCACCCGGTTGGGGGAGGGAGCTTTCTTT	TRBV19	TRBJ1-1	.	.
CASSFVTGGDVEQFF	TGTGCCAGCAGCTTCGTAACGGGGGGGGACGTTGAGCAGTTCTTC	TRBV7-9	TRBJ2-1	TRBD2	.
CASTQGAFSSYEQYF	TGTGCCAGCACCCAAGGGGCCTTCAGCTCCTACGAGCAGTACTTC	TRBV2	TRBJ2-7	.	.
CASTWNGGEQFF	TGCGCCAGCACTTGGAACGGGGGTGAGCAGTTCTTC	TRBV5-1	TRBJ2-1	.	once
CASSKTGGGLGEQFF	TGTGCCAGTAGTAAGACAGGGGGCGGGTTAGGTGAGCAGTTCTTC	TRBV19	TRBJ2-1	TRBD1	.
CASSPRRTSGTETQYF	TGTGCCAGCAGCCCCCGGAGGACTAGCGGTACAGAGACCCAGTACTTC	TRBV11-2	TRBJ2-5	TRBD2	.